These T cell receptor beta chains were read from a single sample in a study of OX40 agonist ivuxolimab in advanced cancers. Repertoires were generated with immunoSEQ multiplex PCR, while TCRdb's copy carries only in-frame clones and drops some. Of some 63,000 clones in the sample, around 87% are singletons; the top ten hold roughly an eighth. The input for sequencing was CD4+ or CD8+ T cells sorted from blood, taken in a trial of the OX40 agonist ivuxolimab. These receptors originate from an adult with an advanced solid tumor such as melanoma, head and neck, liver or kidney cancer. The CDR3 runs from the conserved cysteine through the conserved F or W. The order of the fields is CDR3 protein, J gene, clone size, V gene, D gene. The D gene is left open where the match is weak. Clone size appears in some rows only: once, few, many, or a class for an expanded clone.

cdr3_aa: CATLNRPPVRVSYEQYF
j_call: TRBJ2-7
clone_size: .
v_call: TRBV11-2
d_call: .

cdr3_aa: CASSPTLGGFIAFF
j_call: TRBJ1-1
clone_size: .
v_call: TRBV7-3
d_call: .

cdr3_aa: CASSSRLGQGSYEQYF
j_call: TRBJ2-7
clone_size: few
v_call: TRBV7-9
d_call: TRBD1

cdr3_aa: CASSRRHGNNEQFF
j_call: TRBJ2-1
clone_size: .
v_call: TRBV11-3
d_call: .

cdr3_aa: CASSEAGASTDTQYF
j_call: TRBJ2-3
clone_size: .
v_call: TRBV9
d_call: .

cdr3_aa: CASSISLAGELFF
j_call: TRBJ2-2
clone_size: .
v_call: TRBV5-1
d_call: .

cdr3_aa: CASSLGLAGVGYEQYF
j_call: TRBJ2-7
clone_size: .
v_call: TRBV28
d_call: TRBD2

cdr3_aa: CAWSVLGAGGSNQPQHF
j_call: TRBJ1-5
clone_size: once
v_call: TRBV30
d_call: TRBD1

cdr3_aa: CALNLAADYEQYF
j_call: TRBJ2-7
clone_size: .
v_call: TRBV30
d_call: .

cdr3_aa: CASTTLPRASTEQFF
j_call: TRBJ2-1
clone_size: .
v_call: TRBV27
d_call: .

cdr3_aa: CASSDQGAFLGQPQHF
j_call: TRBJ1-5
clone_size: .
v_call: TRBV10-2
d_call: TRBD1

cdr3_aa: CASSTEVLAKNIQYF
j_call: TRBJ2-4
clone_size: .
v_call: TRBV28
d_call: .

cdr3_aa: CASSEPDRVGEKLFF
j_call: TRBJ1-4
clone_size: once
v_call: TRBV10-2
d_call: TRBD1

cdr3_aa: CASSVRENTEAFF
j_call: TRBJ1-1
clone_size: .
v_call: TRBV5-4
d_call: .

cdr3_aa: CASSAAGQGNIQYF
j_call: TRBJ2-4
clone_size: .
v_call: TRBV9
d_call: TRBD1

cdr3_aa: CASSSGASEQFF
j_call: TRBJ2-1
clone_size: .
v_call: TRBV7-7
d_call: .

cdr3_aa: CAISDPNTEVVGKLFF
j_call: TRBJ1-4
clone_size: .
v_call: TRBV10-3
d_call: .

cdr3_aa: CASSLTSGSAHNEQFF
j_call: TRBJ2-1
clone_size: .
v_call: TRBV4-1
d_call: TRBD2

cdr3_aa: CSVDVARGDNEQFF
j_call: TRBJ2-1
clone_size: once
v_call: TRBV29-1
d_call: .

cdr3_aa: CASSLQRRPTPNTGELFF
j_call: TRBJ2-2
clone_size: .
v_call: TRBV7-8
d_call: .

cdr3_aa: CASSVDIAGGLNEQFF
j_call: TRBJ2-1
clone_size: .
v_call: TRBV9
d_call: TRBD2

cdr3_aa: CASSPPGQGIFGGVVTEAFF
j_call: TRBJ1-1
clone_size: .
v_call: TRBV11-3
d_call: TRBD1

cdr3_aa: CASSQETSGVGNPYEQYF
j_call: TRBJ2-7
clone_size: .
v_call: TRBV4-2
d_call: TRBD2

cdr3_aa: CASSFEGVGNTEAFF
j_call: TRBJ1-1
clone_size: .
v_call: TRBV5-1
d_call: .

cdr3_aa: CAKESAASWGLLFSYEQYF
j_call: TRBJ2-7
clone_size: .
v_call: TRBV5-1
d_call: .

cdr3_aa: CASSPRGWTGKNIQYF
j_call: TRBJ2-4
clone_size: .
v_call: TRBV7-9
d_call: TRBD1

cdr3_aa: CASSRHMRGPGDTQYF
j_call: TRBJ2-3
clone_size: .
v_call: TRBV11-2
d_call: .

cdr3_aa: CASSLLGALGNQPQHF
j_call: TRBJ1-5
clone_size: few
v_call: TRBV27
d_call: .

cdr3_aa: CASSFLGQGLNTEAFF
j_call: TRBJ1-1
clone_size: .
v_call: TRBV5-1
d_call: TRBD1

cdr3_aa: CASSIGTLSNQPQHF
j_call: TRBJ1-5
clone_size: .
v_call: TRBV19
d_call: .

cdr3_aa: CASTISPVASSYEQYF
j_call: TRBJ2-7
clone_size: .
v_call: TRBV10-2
d_call: .

cdr3_aa: CASSSRRAPRSPLHF
j_call: TRBJ1-6
clone_size: .
v_call: TRBV19
d_call: .

cdr3_aa: CASSDPRGRDRGFYEQYF
j_call: TRBJ2-7
clone_size: once
v_call: TRBV10-1
d_call: TRBD1

cdr3_aa: CASSLVVEQFF
j_call: TRBJ2-1
clone_size: .
v_call: TRBV5-8
d_call: .

cdr3_aa: CASSGTSSYEQYF
j_call: TRBJ2-7
clone_size: .
v_call: TRBV9
d_call: TRBD2

cdr3_aa: CASSLRGARDNEQFF
j_call: TRBJ2-1
clone_size: .
v_call: TRBV13
d_call: .

cdr3_aa: CATLTGVRFTDTQYF
j_call: TRBJ2-3
clone_size: .
v_call: TRBV6-1
d_call: TRBD1

cdr3_aa: CASRGQGALNEQFF
j_call: TRBJ2-1
clone_size: .
v_call: TRBV19
d_call: TRBD1

cdr3_aa: CASSEVGQPQHF
j_call: TRBJ1-5
clone_size: .
v_call: TRBV2
d_call: .

cdr3_aa: CASSLGGILGNQPQHF
j_call: TRBJ1-5
clone_size: .
v_call: TRBV7-6
d_call: .

cdr3_aa: CASSAKTSGRMGEQFF
j_call: TRBJ2-1
clone_size: .
v_call: TRBV9
d_call: TRBD2

cdr3_aa: CASQDWLTDTQYF
j_call: TRBJ2-3
clone_size: .
v_call: TRBV19
d_call: .